The clone carrying this TCR beta chain was detected many times. As for treatment: oral pan-JAK inhibitor, 5-10 mg twice daily. This entry comes from a study of CD8+ T cells in alopecia areata. RNA was isolated and reverse transcribed to cDNA, the sequencing template. Assay: immunoSEQ multiplex PCR; the TCRdb copy retains only in-frame clones and omits some. Of approximately 160,000 clones listed, approximately 60% are singletons. Germline CDR1 is LNHDA and CDR2 is SQIVND (reference sequence). V lost 3 bases and J lost 3; bases outside the gene matches: 3. The CDR3 is 15 residues long. The sample consisted of CD4+ T cells sorted from blood, taken at week 24, from a patient treated with tofacitinib. The chain links TRBV19 to TRBJ2-5; 11 nucleotides agree with TRBD2. The sequence was obtained from a human donor with alopecia areata. The CDR3: CASSISGGGEETQYF. The CDR3 DNA reads TGTGCCAGTAGTATTAGCGGGGGGGGCGAAGAGACCCAGTACTTC.